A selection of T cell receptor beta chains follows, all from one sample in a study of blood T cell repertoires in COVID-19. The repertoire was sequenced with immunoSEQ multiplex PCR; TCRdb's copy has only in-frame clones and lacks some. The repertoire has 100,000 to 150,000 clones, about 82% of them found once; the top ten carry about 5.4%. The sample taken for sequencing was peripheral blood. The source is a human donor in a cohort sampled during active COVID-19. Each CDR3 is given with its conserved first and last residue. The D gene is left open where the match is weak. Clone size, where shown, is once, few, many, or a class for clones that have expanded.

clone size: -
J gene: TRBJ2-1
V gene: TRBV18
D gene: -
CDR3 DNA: TGTGCCAGCTCACCAATCGACAATGAGCAGTTCTTC
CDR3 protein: CASSPIDNEQFF

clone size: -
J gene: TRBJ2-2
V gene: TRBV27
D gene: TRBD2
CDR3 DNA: TGTGCCAGCAGTTTATCCTTGAATAGCGGGAGAATCAACGGGGAGCTGTTTTTT
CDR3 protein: CASSLSLNSGRINGELFF

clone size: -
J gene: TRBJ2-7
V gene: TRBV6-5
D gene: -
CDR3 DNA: TGTGCCAGCAGGTCCTCGGTAGAGCAGTACTTC
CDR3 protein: CASRSSVEQYF

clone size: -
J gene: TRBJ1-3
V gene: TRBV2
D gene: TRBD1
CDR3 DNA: TGTGCCAGTAAAGGGGGCTCAGGAAACACCATATATTTT
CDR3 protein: CASKGGSGNTIYF

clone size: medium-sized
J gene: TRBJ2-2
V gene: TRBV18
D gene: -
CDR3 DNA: TGTGCCAGCTTAACGGGAGTTTCGGCCAGCACCGGGGAGCTGTTTTTT
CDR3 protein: CASLTGVSASTGELFF

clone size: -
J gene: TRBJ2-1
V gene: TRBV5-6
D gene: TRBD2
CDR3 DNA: TGTGCCAGCAGCTTGGAGCGGGAGTCCCTATACAATGAGCAGTTCTTC
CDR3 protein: CASSLERESLYNEQFF

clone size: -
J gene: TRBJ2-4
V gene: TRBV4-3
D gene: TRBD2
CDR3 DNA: TGCGCCAGCAGCCATCAACGGACTAGCGGGAGTGATCGTAACATTCAGTACTTC
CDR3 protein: CASSHQRTSGSDRNIQYF

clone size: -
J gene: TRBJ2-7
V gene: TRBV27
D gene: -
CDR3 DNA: TGTGCCAGCAGTTCACCAGACAGGACGCGGTCCTACGAGCAGTACTTC
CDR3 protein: CASSSPDRTRSYEQYF

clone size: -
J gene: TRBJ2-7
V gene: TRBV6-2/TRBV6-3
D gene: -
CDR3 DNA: TGTGCCAGCAGTTACTCGACTAGCTCCTACGAGCAGTACTTC
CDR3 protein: CASSYSTSSYEQYF

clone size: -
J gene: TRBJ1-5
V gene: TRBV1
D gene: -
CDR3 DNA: TGCACCAGCAGCCGGGACTACCTTTATAGCAATCAGCCCCAGCATTTT
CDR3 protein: CTSSRDYLYSNQPQHF

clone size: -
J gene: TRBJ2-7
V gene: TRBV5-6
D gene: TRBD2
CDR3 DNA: TGTGCCAGCAGCTTTTTTAGCGGGGCTTCCTACGAGCAGTACTTC
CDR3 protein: CASSFFSGASYEQYF

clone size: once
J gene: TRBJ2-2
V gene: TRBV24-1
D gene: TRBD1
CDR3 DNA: TGTGCCACCAGTGCATGGGACAGGTACACCGGGGAGCTGTTTTTT
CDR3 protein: CATSAWDRYTGELFF

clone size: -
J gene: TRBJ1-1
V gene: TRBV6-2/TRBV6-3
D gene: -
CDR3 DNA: TGTGCCAGCAGTTACTACAGGACGAACACTGAAGCTTTCTTT
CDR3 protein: CASSYYRTNTEAFF

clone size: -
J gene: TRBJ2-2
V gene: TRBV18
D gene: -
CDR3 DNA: TGTGCCAGCTCACCACTGACAACGAACACCGGGGAGCTGTTTTTT
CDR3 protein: CASSPLTTNTGELFF

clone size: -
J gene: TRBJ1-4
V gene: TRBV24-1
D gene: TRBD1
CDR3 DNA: TGTGCCAGCGGCCGGGACAGGGAGTTTGAAAAACTGTTTTTT
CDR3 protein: CASGRDREFEKLFF

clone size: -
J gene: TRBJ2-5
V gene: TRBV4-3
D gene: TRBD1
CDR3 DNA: TGCGCCAGCAGCCAAGGACAGGGCTATGGCGGGACCCAGTACTTC
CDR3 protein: CASSQGQGYGGTQYF

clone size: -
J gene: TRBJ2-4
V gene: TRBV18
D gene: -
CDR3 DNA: TGTGCCAGCTCACCAAGAGTAGCGGTCGAGGGGGCCAACATTCAGTACTTC
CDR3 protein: CASSPRVAVEGANIQYF

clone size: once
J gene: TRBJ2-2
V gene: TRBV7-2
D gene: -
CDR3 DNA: TGTGCCAGCAGAAAAACGGGTACCGGACAGAACACCGGGGAGCTGTTTTTT
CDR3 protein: CASRKTGTGQNTGELFF

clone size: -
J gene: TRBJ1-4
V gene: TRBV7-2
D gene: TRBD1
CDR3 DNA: TGTGCCAGCAGCTGGTATACAGGGGAGGCTAATGAAAAACTGTTTTTT
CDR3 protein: CASSWYTGEANEKLFF

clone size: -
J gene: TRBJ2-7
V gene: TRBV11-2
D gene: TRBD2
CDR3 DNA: TGTGCCAGCAGCTTAGGTGGCGGGAGCACCTACGAGCAGTACTTC
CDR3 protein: CASSLGGGSTYEQYF

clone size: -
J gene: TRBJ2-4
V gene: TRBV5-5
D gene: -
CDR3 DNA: TGTGCCAGCAGCCCGGACACAAGGAAAAACATTCAGTACTTC
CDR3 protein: CASSPDTRKNIQYF

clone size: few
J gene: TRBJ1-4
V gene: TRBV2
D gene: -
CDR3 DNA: TGTGCCAGCACAAGAACACCTGGTAATGAAAAACTGTTTTTT
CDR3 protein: CASTRTPGNEKLFF

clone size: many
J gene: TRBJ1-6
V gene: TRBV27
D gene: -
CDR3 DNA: TGTGCCAGCAGTTTATCGGTGGCTCGCTCCTATAATTCACCCCTCCACTTT
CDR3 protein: CASSLSVARSYNSPLHF

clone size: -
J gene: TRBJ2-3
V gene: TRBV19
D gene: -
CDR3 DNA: TGTGCCAGTAGTATCCACACAGATACGCAGTATTTT
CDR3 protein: CASSIHTDTQYF

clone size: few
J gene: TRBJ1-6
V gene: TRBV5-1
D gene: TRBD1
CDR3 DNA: TGCGCCAGCAGCTTGGGCCACTCAGGGGGTAATTCACCCCTCCACTTT
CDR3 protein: CASSLGHSGGNSPLHF

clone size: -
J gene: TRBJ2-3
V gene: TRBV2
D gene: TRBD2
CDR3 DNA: TGTGCCAGCAGTTCCAGGACTAGCGTGGGAGATACGCAGTATTTT
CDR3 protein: CASSSRTSVGDTQYF

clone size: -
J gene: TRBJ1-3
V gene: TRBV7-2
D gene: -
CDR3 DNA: TGTGCCAGCAGCTCTTTTAGGGGGGGTGGAAACACCATATATTTT
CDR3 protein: CASSSFRGGGNTIYF

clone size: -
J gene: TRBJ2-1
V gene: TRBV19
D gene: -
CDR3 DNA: TGTGCCAGTACGGTGGCTAGCGCCTACAATGAGCAGTTCTTC
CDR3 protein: CASTVASAYNEQFF

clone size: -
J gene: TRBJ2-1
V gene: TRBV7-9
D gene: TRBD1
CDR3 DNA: TGTGCCAGCAGCTCAAGTACGGGACAGGGCAATGAGCAGTTCTTC
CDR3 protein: CASSSSTGQGNEQFF

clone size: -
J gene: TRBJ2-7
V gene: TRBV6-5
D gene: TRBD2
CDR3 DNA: TGTGCCGGGGGACTAGCGGGAGGCTACGAGCAGTACTTC
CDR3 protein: CAGGLAGGYEQYF

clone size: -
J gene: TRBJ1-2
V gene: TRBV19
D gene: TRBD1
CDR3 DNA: TGTGCCAGTGATGCGACCGCGACCGGGACAGGGTTGAATGGCTACACCTTC
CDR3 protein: CASDATATGTGLNGYTF

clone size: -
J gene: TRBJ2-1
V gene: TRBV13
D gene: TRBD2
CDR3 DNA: TGTGCCAGCAGCCCAAAGGGGCTAGCGGGGAACAATGAGCAGTTCTTC
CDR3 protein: CASSPKGLAGNNEQFF

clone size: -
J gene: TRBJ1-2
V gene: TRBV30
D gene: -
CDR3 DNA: TGTGCCTGGGGTCACAGGGCGACGAGCTATGGCTACACCTTC
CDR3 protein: CAWGHRATSYGYTF

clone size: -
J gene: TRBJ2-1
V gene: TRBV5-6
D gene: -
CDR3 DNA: TGTGCCAGCAGCTTTCGGGATCCCGGATCCTACAATGAGCAGTTCTTC
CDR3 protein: CASSFRDPGSYNEQFF

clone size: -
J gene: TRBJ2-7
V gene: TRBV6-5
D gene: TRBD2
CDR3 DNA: TGTGCCAGCACCCGGGGGGGGCCCCCCTACGAGCAGTACTTC
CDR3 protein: CASTRGGPPYEQYF

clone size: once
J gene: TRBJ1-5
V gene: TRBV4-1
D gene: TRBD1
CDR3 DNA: TGCGCCAGCAGCCAAGGACAGGGGAATAGCAATCAGCCCCAGCATTTT
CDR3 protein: CASSQGQGNSNQPQHF

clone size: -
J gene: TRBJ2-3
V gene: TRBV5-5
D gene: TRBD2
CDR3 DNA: TGTGCCAGCAGCTTTTGGGTAGCGGGAGAAGATACGCAGTATTTT
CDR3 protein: CASSFWVAGEDTQYF

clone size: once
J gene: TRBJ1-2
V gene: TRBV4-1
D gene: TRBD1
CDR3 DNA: TGCGCCAGCAGCCATTATCAGGGGGCCGACTATGGCTACACCTTC
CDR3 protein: CASSHYQGADYGYTF

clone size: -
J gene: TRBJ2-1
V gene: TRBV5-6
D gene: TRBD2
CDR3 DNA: TGTGCCAGCAGCTTGTTTCCTAGCGGTTTTTTTAATGAGCAGTTCTTC
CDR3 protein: CASSLFPSGFFNEQFF

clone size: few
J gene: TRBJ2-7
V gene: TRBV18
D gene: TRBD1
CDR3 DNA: TGTGCCAGCTCCCCAAACGAGGGGGCCTCCTACGAGCAGTACTTC
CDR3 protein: CASSPNEGASYEQYF

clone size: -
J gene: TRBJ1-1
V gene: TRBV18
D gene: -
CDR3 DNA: TGTGCCAGCTCATTGCAGGGTGCCACTGAAGCTTTCTTT
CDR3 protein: CASSLQGATEAFF

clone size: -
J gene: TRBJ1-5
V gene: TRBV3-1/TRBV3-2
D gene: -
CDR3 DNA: TGTGCCAGCAGCCAGGGAGCCCAACCCAATCAGCCCCAGCATTTT
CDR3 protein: CASSQGAQPNQPQHF

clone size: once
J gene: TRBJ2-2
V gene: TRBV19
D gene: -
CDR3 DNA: TGTGCCAGTAGTATAAGGGGGGGAGCGGGCCCCGGGGAGCTGTTTTTT
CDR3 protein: CASSIRGGAGPGELFF

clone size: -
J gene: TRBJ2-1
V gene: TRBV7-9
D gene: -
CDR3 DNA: TGTGCCAGCAGCCCCCCGTCTTACAATGAGCAGTTCTTC
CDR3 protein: CASSPPSYNEQFF

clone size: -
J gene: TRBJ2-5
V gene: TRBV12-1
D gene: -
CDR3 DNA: TGTGCCATTGGTGGGGAGGAAGTTAGAATCCCCCCAGAAGTAAGAGAGACCCAGTACTTC
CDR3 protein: CAIGGEEVRIPPEVRETQYF

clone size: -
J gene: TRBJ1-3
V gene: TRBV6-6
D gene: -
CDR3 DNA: TGTGCCAGCAGCCAGGACAGTACTTACTCTGGAAACACCATATATTTT
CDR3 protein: CASSQDSTYSGNTIYF

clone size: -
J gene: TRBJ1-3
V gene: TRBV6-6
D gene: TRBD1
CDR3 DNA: TGTGCCAGCAAGGACAGGGGGCGTGGAAACACCATATATTTT
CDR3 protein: CASKDRGRGNTIYF

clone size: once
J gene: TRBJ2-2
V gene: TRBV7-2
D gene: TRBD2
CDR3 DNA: TGTGCCAGCTCGATGTGGACGGGAGGGCCTACCGGGGAGCTGTTTTTT
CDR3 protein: CASSMWTGGPTGELFF

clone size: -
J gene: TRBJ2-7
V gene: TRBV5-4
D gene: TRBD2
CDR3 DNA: TGTGCCATGTCCCCCGGGACTAAAACCTACGAGCAGTACTTC
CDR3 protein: CAMSPGTKTYEQYF

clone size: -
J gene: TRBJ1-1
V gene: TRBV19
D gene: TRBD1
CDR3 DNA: TGTGCCAGTATTTTTAGGACAGGGCCGAACACTGAAGCTTTCTTT
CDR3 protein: CASIFRTGPNTEAFF

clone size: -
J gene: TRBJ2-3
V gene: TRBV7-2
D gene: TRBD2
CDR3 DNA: TGTGCCACCTCGAGTCCGGGACTAGTGAAAGATACGCAGTATTTT
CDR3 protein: CATSSPGLVKDTQYF

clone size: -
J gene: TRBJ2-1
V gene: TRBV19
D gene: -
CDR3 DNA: TGTGCCAGTAGCACACTAGATATGAGTGAGCAGTTCTTC
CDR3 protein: CASSTLDMSEQFF

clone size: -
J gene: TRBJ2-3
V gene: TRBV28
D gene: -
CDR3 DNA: TGTGCCTCCCTGTGGGGGGAGGGCACAGATACGCAGTATTTT
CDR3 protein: CASLWGEGTDTQYF

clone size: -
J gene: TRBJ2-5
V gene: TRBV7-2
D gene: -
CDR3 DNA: TGTGCCAGCAGCTTAGCTAGGGGGATGGAGACCCAGTACTTC
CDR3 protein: CASSLARGMETQYF